This T cell receptor (beta chain) was recovered during a study of a mutant IDH1 vaccine in newly diagnosed glioma. Study as a whole: Patients received eight vaccinations in weeks 1, 3, 5, 7, 11, 15, 19, 23. Vaccination began 4-6 weeks post radiotherapy alone, or with temozolomide cycles. Antecedent treatment encompassed radiotherapy, temozolomide, or their combination; the majority received both. The study's findings and limits: Top-clonotype changes in peripheral T cells seemed unrelated to pseudoprogression.

Data came from immunoSEQ multiplex PCR; TCRdb stores just in-frame clones and leaves some out. The data contain roughly 60,000 clones, roughly 85% of them singletons. For this clone: Its target is unknown.

The V end lost 0 bases, the J end lost 4 bases, and 15 bases lay between the germline ends. This CDR3 region has 16 residues. The V gene's germline CDR1 is SGHAT and CDR2 FQNNGV. Time point described: week 23, last vaccination. Every single dose of the vaccine, 300 ug of mutant IDH1 20-mer peptide, came with topical imiquimod. The material was PBMCs, obtained from a glioma patient whose treatment included an IDH1 peptide vaccine. This TCR derives from a young man with glioma. The chain uses TRBV11-2 and TRBJ1-1; D uncertain. The CDR3 DNA reads TGTGCCAGCAGCTTAGACTTCATCACGGGGTCCACTGAAGCTTTCTTT. Translated: CASSLDFITGSTEAFF.